One sample yielded the 17 T cell receptor beta chains listed below, sequenced in a study of T cell repertoires in cytomegalovirus infection. TCRdb reanalysed the reads using MiXCR and keeps one entry per CDR3 protein. This repertoire shows about 830,000 distinct CDR3 sequences, about 30% found once; its top ten account for roughly 12%. These receptors' antigens are unknown. Material: cultured CD8+ T cells from PBMCs, obtained from culture after CMV antigen stimulation. The receptors shown here come from a human donor in good health (CMV status not recorded). Some clones in this sample may be carry-over from other donors' samples.

Many counts were recorded for this clonotype. The V and J genes are TRBV10-3 and TRBJ2-1, with D perhaps TRBD2 (6 bases). Germline V gene data show CDR1 as ENHRY and CDR2 as SYGVKD. This CDR3 spans 11 amino acids. The V gene lost 7 bases and the J gene lost 7 bases, with 8 bases spanning the gap. The CDR3 bases are TGTGCCATCATTGGAGGGAATGAGCAGTTCTTC. Translation gives CAIIGGNEQFF.

As to this clonotype: This may be a read error: a much more frequent sequence differs by one nucleotide. The chain employs TRBV12-3 or TRBV12-4 and TRBJ2-1, with 12 positions matching TRBD1. This CDR3 has 14 amino acids. CDR3: CASSFGTGGSERFF. CDR3 DNA: TGTGCCAGCAGTTTCGGGACAGGGGGCAGTGAGCGGTTCTTC.

The chain couples TRBV4-2 to TRBJ2-1; 11 nucleotides align to TRBD2. The trim removed 1 base at V and 8 bases at J, leaving 10 bases unmatched. The CDR3 has 17 residues. Germline assignment: CDR1 LGHNA and CDR2 YNFKEQ. CDR3 sequence (DNA): TGTGCCAGCAGCCAAGTCCACGCGACTAGCGGGGACGATGAGCAGTTCTTC. Translating it yields CASSQVHATSGDDEQFF.

The chain couples TRBV6-2 or TRBV6-3 to TRBJ1-1; D call uncertain. Germline CDR1 reads MNHEY; CDR2 reads SVGEGT. V was trimmed by 5 bases and J by 0 bases, leaving 10 bases between them. The CDR3 has 14 residues. The DNA of the CDR3 is TGTGCCAGCAGTGTGTCACCTATGAACACTGAAGCTTTCTTT. It is translated as CASSVSPMNTEAFF.

This clonotype turned up a few times. The chain uses TRBV7-8 and TRBJ1-5, with a weak D call TRBD1 (6 bases). Trimming removed 4 bases from V and 9 bases from J, with 19 bases in between. The germline gives CDR1 SGHVS, CDR2 FQNEAQ. CDR3 size: 15 residues. CDR3 DNA sequence: TGTGCCAGCAGCTGGGGGCGGGAGGATTTGTGGCCCCAGCATTTT. This encodes CASSWGREDLWPQHF.

To note about this clonotype: A much bigger clone sits one base away, suggesting this may be a read error. V gene TRBV6-1 combines with J gene TRBJ1-2; TRBD1 is a possible D gene (5 bases). Trimming removed 6 bases from V and 4 bases from J, with 9 bases in between. The CDR3 consists of 12 residues. Germline V CDR1 and CDR2: MNHNS, SASEGT. CDR3 protein: CASSYRFYGYTF. The CDR3 bases are TGTGCCAGCAGCTACAGGTTCTATGGCTACACCTTC.

This chain connects TRBV2 to TRBJ2-3; the D gene is possibly TRBD1 (5 bases). V was pared by 3 bases and J by 2 bases, with 12 bases between. The germline V gene encodes CDR1 SNHLY and CDR2 FYNNEI. The CDR3 extends over 15 amino acids. CDR3 in amino acids: CASSEFRANTDTQYF. Written as DNA, the CDR3 is TGTGCCAGCAGTGAGTTCAGGGCCAACACAGATACGCAGTATTTT.

The chain is built from TRBV6-1 and TRBJ2-3; no reliable D call. Trimming shortened V by 1 base and J by 0 bases, and 8 bases separated the two germline ends. There are 15 residues in the CDR3. The germline CDR1 and CDR2 sequences are MNHNS and SASEGT. CDR3 residues: CASSEGTASTDTQYF. CDR3 nucleotide sequence: TGTGCCAGCAGTGAAGGAACGGCTAGCACAGATACGCAGTATTTT.

This clonotype was seen only a few times. The chain has TRBV27 and TRBJ2-3; the D gene is possibly TRBD2 (6 bases). V was shortened by 6 bases and J by 0 bases, with 16 bases between the two germline ends. The CDR3 has 16 residues. Germline CDR1 and CDR2: MNHEY and SMNVEV (reference sequence). The CDR3 nucleotides read TGTGCCAGCAGGTTTTCGACTAGGCTGAGCACAGATACGCAGTATTTT. Protein sequence: CASRFSTRLSTDTQYF.

This sequence joins TRBV9 and TRBJ2-2, with 8 bases lining up with TRBD1. The CDR3 sequence is 15 residues long. Germline CDR1 and CDR2: SGDLS and YYNGEE. With 4 bases clipped from V and 5 bases from J, the junction kept 7 bases outside the gene matches. The DNA for the CDR3 is TGTGCCAGCAGCCCGTGGGACAGGATAACCGGGGAGCTGTTTTTT. Translated: CASSPWDRITGELFF.

This clonotype was observed once. This CDR3 reads CASSYVRTEGYTF. Here the CDR3 DNA reads TGTGCCAGCAGTTACGTCCGGACAGAGGGCTACACCTTC. This chain connects TRBV6-6 to TRBJ1-2, with D possibly TRBD1 on 6 matching bases. CDR3 size: 13 residues. V dropped 2 bases and J dropped 8 bases, with 12 bases sitting between them. Per the germline V gene, CDR1 is MNHNY and CDR2 is SVGAGI (reference sequence).

This chain links TRBV12-3 or TRBV12-4 with TRBJ2-7; D unresolved. This CDR3 comprises 19 residues. V was pared by 6 bases and J by 2 bases, with 29 bases between. CDR3 in amino acids: CASSRLGSSPRHGTYEQYF. Here the CDR3 DNA reads TGTGCCAGCAGCCGCTTGGGCAGCTCCCCCCGGCACGGAACCTACGAGCAGTACTTC.

This clonotype was seen more than once but under ten times. The junction departs from the called germline gene at one end, perhaps through a read error. This sequence joins TRBV7-7 and TRBJ2-3; D is undetermined. The CDR3 contains 14 residues. Looked up from germline, CDR1 is SSHAT and CDR2 is FNYEAQ (reference sequence). CDR3 sequence (DNA): TGTGCTAGCAGCTTAGGTCTGCCGGCAGATACGCAGTATTTT. Encoded protein: CASSLGLPADTQYF.

In this sample, this clonotype turned up a few times. J is TRBJ2-3 and V is TRBV20-1; TRBD2 agrees at 9 bases. Germline CDR1 and CDR2: DFQATT and SNEGSKA (reference sequence). This CDR3 has 15 residues. With V trimmed by 3 bases and J by 5 bases, 9 bases remained unmatched. The DNA of the CDR3 is TGCAGTGCTAGTCGCAGCGGGGGGCCGGGAGATACGCAGTATTTT. This codes for CSASRSGGPGDTQYF.

The chain combines TRBV20-1 with TRBJ2-2, with 13 bases identical to TRBD2. The trim removed 1 base at V and 0 bases at J, leaving 8 bases unmatched. The germline V gene has CDR1 DFQATT and CDR2 SNEGSKA (reference sequence). The CDR3 sequence is 19 residues long. Here the CDR3 reads CSARAWTSGGNANTGELFF. The CDR3 DNA reads as TGCAGTGCTAGAGCCTGGACTAGCGGGGGAAACGCGAACACCGGGGAGCTGTTTTTT.

Points on this clonotype: A much bigger clone sits one base away, suggesting this may be a read error. Without the conserved terminal phenylalanine or tryptophan, this CDR3 likely stems from a read error. This sequence joins TRBV7-9 and TRBJ2-7; D may be TRBD2 (6 bases). Germline-derived CDR1 and CDR2 are SEHNR and FQNEAQ (reference sequence). V gave up 8 bases and J gave up 2 bases, with 22 bases separating them. This CDR3 spans 16 amino acids. CDR3: CASGASEAGPPYEQYI. The CDR3 DNA is TGTGCCAGCGGGGCTTCGGAGGCGGGGCCACCCTACGAGCAGTACATC.

J is TRBJ2-2 and V is TRBV28; D ambiguous. V was clipped by 3 bases and J by 4 bases, with 12 bases between them. CDR3 size: 15 residues. CDR1 is MDHEN and CDR2 is SYDVKM in the germline V gene. The CDR3 coding sequence is TGTGCCAGCAGTTTCACAGCAGGCGGCACCGGGGAGCTGTTTTTT. Translating gives CASSFTAGGTGELFF.